This is a list of T cell receptor beta chains from one sample in a study of T cell changes during pregnancy in multiple sclerosis. Only in-frame clones appear in the TCRdb table, and some are missing; sequencing was by immunoSEQ multiplex PCR. The data contain 55,000 to 70,000 clones, approximately 92% of them seen just once; the ten biggest clones take up under 3.5%. The sequenced sample was CD8+ T cells from peripheral blood mononuclear cells, obtained in the third trimester of pregnancy. The receptor source for this set is a female donor in good health, enrolled as a control in a pregnancy study. Each CDR3 is given without its conserved first and last residue. Expanded clones are given a class, and other clones once, few, many or no size at all.

TRBV7-2,TRBJ2-4,-,ASSYGMGTGKNIQY
TRBV6-5,TRBJ2-3,-,ASSSTGGSPDTQY
TRBV27,TRBJ1-1,-,ASSPGTGNTEAF
TRBV29-1,TRBJ1-1,-,SVEASSGQGLAAEAF
TRBV9,TRBJ1-1,-,ASSAKTGTGGGAEAF
TRBV5-4,TRBJ2-3,-,ASSLDGSTDTQY
TRBV19,TRBJ2-7,-,ASSMTGGTYEQY
TRBV5-6,TRBJ2-1,-,ASSLTTGTHNEQF
TRBV7-6,TRBJ1-1,-,ASSLRTGEALEAF
TRBV19,TRBJ2-7,-,ASSPLWEGTTYEQY
TRBV19,TRBJ2-3,-,ASSLSGPTDTQY
TRBV19,TRBJ2-7,-,ASSSRQGPYEQY
TRBV9,TRBJ2-7,-,ASSDGQGGYEQY
TRBV6-5,TRBJ1-1,-,ASSQPTRGGTEAF
TRBV4-2,TRBJ1-1,-,ASSQDRGSEAF
TRBV2,TRBJ1-2,-,ASSGTGYGYT
TRBV29-1,TRBJ2-6,-,SVGGSSSSGANVLT
TRBV6-5,TRBJ2-7,-,ASSYSRGSAYEQY
TRBV4-1,TRBJ2-7,-,ASSPGGDEQY
TRBV9,TRBJ2-3,-,ASSVGSGGTDTQY
TRBV4-2,TRBJ2-1,-,ASIPGLAGGRNEQF
TRBV5-6,TRBJ1-3,-,ASSYGQGRNTIY
TRBV14,TRBJ1-6,-,ASSPWTGGADSPLH
TRBV27,TRBJ1-2,-,ASAPSAGTGLLPTYGYT
TRBV19,TRBJ2-5,-,ASSILGGRETQY
TRBV5-6,TRBJ2-7,-,ASTIGSYEQY
TRBV29-1,TRBJ2-7,-,SVDIRGTSYEQY
TRBV11-3,TRBJ1-2,-,ASSPGQGPYGYT
TRBV29-1,TRBJ2-1,-,SVASGDHNEQF
TRBV7-2,TRBJ2-7,-,ASSLAPAGAYEQY
TRBV30,TRBJ1-1,-,AWSPRDRAYTEAF
TRBV30,TRBJ2-1,-,AFTLAAGEQF
TRBV5-6,TRBJ1-5,-,ASSYGTGYNQPQH
TRBV4-3,TRBJ2-1,-,ASSQDTSGGYNEQF
TRBV15,TRBJ2-2,few,ATSRTEMGSGELF
TRBV7-2,TRBJ1-6,-,ASSLKDGEPYNSPLH
TRBV19,TRBJ1-1,-,ASSIDLMAGRNLNTEAF
TRBV27,TRBJ1-1,-,ASSLNPRGSTEAF
TRBV27,TRBJ2-3,-,ASSRGQGAIIDTQY
TRBV13,TRBJ1-3,once,ASSFVTGGNTIY
TRBV5-1,TRBJ2-3,-,ASSPTLEVDTQY
TRBV6-1,TRBJ1-2,-,ASSERGSSPRNYGYT
TRBV27,TRBJ2-7,-,ASSMTNGYEQY
TRBV27,TRBJ2-5,-,ASGEETQY
TRBV5-6,TRBJ1-4,-,ASSLARGANEKLF
TRBV6-5,TRBJ1-1,-,ASSPGHQNTEAF
TRBV15,TRBJ2-1,-,ATSRDKTSGVNEQF
TRBV4-3,TRBJ2-2,-,ASSQIFGPAINTGELF